Below, 21 T cell receptor beta chains from the same sample are listed, as sequenced in a study of shared clonotypes between healthy human individuals. The protocol was immunoSEQ multiplex PCR, while the TCRdb copy is restricted to in-frame clones and leaves out a portion. The sample lists 2 million to 2.5 million clones; just under 95% were seen once. What was sequenced was naive CD4+ T cells from PBMCs. Subset noted: CD45RA+ positively selected. The receptor set was obtained from a man younger than 30 in good health. Some clones in this sample may be carry-over from other donors' samples.

This chain uses TRBV7-2 with TRBJ2-7; a possible D gene is TRBD1 (6 bases). V was trimmed by 5 bases and J by 3 bases, leaving 11 bases between them. The CDR3 has 13 residues. In germline, CDR1 is SGHTA, CDR2 FQGNSA. The CDR3 spells CASSDIRGYEQYF. In DNA, the CDR3 is TGTGCCAGCAGCGATATCAGGGGCTACGAGCAGTACTTC.

The chain combines TRBV6-5 with TRBJ1-4, with 7 bases fitting TRBD1. V shed 8 bases, J shed 8 bases, and the junction held 8 bases outside the gene matches. Germline V CDR1 and CDR2: MNHEY, SVGAGI. The CDR3 length is 13 residues. CDR3 amino acids: CASADRAGEKLFF. The CDR3 DNA sequence: TGTGCCAGCGCAGACAGGGCAGGAGAAAAACTGTTTTTT.

About this clone: The sample has other DNA sequences that encode this CDR3 too. The V and J genes are TRBV5-1 and TRBJ2-7; TRBD1 matches at 9 bases. The CDR3 contains 15 residues. The J segment lost 1 base and the V segment lost 4 bases, leaving 6 bases of the junction unmatched. CDR1 is SGHRS and CDR2 is YFSETQ in the germline V gene. DNA of the CDR3: TGCGCCAGCAGCCCCGGGACAGGGCGATCCTACGAGCAGTACTTC. Protein product: CASSPGTGRSYEQYF.

The V call is TRBV7-2, the J call TRBJ1-2; 10 bases align to TRBD1. This CDR3 comprises 15 residues. Germline V CDR1 and CDR2: SGHTA, FQGNSA. V dropped 3 bases and J dropped 5; count of bases not matched to a gene: 6. In DNA form, the CDR3 reads TGTGCCAGCAGCTTGGACAGGGGGACTGGGTATGGCTACACCTTC. Its protein product is CASSLDRGTGYGYTF.

This chain links TRBV5-1 with TRBJ2-5, with 8 bases matching TRBD2. Germline CDR1 and CDR2: SGHRS and YFSETQ. This CDR3 has 14 amino acids. With 3 bases clipped from V and 5 bases from J, the junction kept 6 bases outside the gene matches. The CDR3 loop reads CASSSPSGSETQYF. The CDR3 region has the DNA TGCGCCAGCAGCTCCCCGAGCGGGAGTGAGACCCAGTACTTC.

This clone was detected once. This chain connects TRBV6-1 to TRBJ2-5; 8 nucleotides agree with TRBD1. Germline trimming cut 4 bases from V and 5 bases from J; bases unmatched to any gene: 6. The length of the CDR3 is 14 residues. CDR1 and CDR2 (germline): MNHNS, SASEGT. CDR3 in amino acids: CASSAGGAWETQYF. Here the CDR3 DNA reads TGTGCCAGCAGTGCAGGGGGCGCGTGGGAGACCCAGTACTTC.

Details on this clone: Other DNA variants within this sample encode the same CDR3. This chain joins TRBV28 and TRBJ2-7, with 15 bases that match TRBD2. J gave up 7 bases and V 5 bases, and 3 bases lay outside the gene matches. Germline V gene sequence: CDR1 MDHEN, CDR2 SYDVKM. This CDR3 has 14 residues. The CDR3 is CASSPGTSGREQYF. CDR3 bases: TGTGCCAGCAGTCCAGGGACTAGCGGGAGGGAGCAGTACTTC.

The chain has TRBV6-6 and TRBJ2-7, with 11 bases lining up with TRBD2. The CDR3 loop spans 15 amino acids. The V segment lost 5 bases and the J segment 5 bases; nucleotides outside the gene matches: 8. Germline V gene data show CDR1 as MNHNY and CDR2 as SVGAGI (reference sequence). The CDR3 region is CASSPVAGGPNEQYF. CDR3 nucleotide sequence: TGTGCCAGCAGTCCCGTAGCGGGAGGGCCTAACGAGCAGTACTTC.

To note about this clone: Other DNA sequences in the sample encode the same CDR3. CDR3 loop: CSVGTGLTYEQYF. The CDR3 DNA is TGCAGCGTGGGGACAGGGCTAACCTACGAGCAGTACTTC. The rearrangement uses TRBV29-1 and TRBJ2-7; the match to TRBD1 covers 9 bases. From germline, CDR1 is SQVTM and CDR2 ANQGSEA. The CDR3 spans 13 residues. V shed 6 bases and J 2 bases; nucleotides not matched to a gene: 5.

The chain links TRBV6-5 to TRBJ2-1; TRBD2 matches 14 bases. Germline lookup yields CDR1 MNHEY and CDR2 SVGAGI. CDR3 length: 16 residues. The junction had 3 bases not matched to a gene; V was cut back by 1 base and J by 7 bases. CDR3 coding DNA: TGTGCCAGCAGTTACTGGGGGACTAGCGGGAGAAATGAGCAGTTCTTC. Translated: CASSYWGTSGRNEQFF.

This clone was detected only once. Other DNA sequences in the same sample also yield this CDR3. The rearrangement joins TRBV28 to TRBJ1-3; the D gene is possibly TRBD1 (5 bases). This CDR3 is 14 amino acids long. V gave up 5 bases and J gave up 3 bases, with 11 bases separating them. Germline V gene data show CDR1 as MDHEN and CDR2 as SYDVKM. CDR3 region: CASSPGGGGNTIYF. DNA for the CDR3: TGTGCCAGCAGTCCGGGGGGGGGTGGAAACACCATATATTTT.

This clone was counted a few times. Other DNA sequences in this sample translate to the same CDR3. The chain employs TRBV29-1 and TRBJ2-1; no clear D gene. V lost 6 bases, J lost 8 bases, and 8 bases lay in between. The CDR3 covers 10 residues. Germline CDR1 is SQVTM and CDR2 is ANQGSEA. The CDR3 loop is CSVDPDEQFF. CDR3 bases: TGCAGCGTCGACCCCGATGAGCAGTTCTTC.

This chain uses TRBV7-3 with TRBJ2-1; D perhaps matches TRBD2 (6 bases). This CDR3 spans 14 amino acids. Trimming took off 2 bases at V and 4 bases at J, with 9 bases between the two ends. From germline, CDR1 is SGHTA and CDR2 FQGTGA. CDR3 sequence (DNA): TGTGCCAGCAGCTTATCTAGCGAGTACAATGAGCAGTTCTTC. The encoded protein is CASSLSSEYNEQFF.

This clone was seen once. The CDR3 bases are TGTGCCAGCAGCCGATGGGGACAGAATTACCAACTAGCGGGACGCACAGATACGCAGTATTTT. Residues: CASSRWGQNYQLAGRTDTQYF. The chain couples TRBV14 to TRBJ2-3; 10 bases map to TRBD2. Germline V gene lookup returns CDR1 SGHDN and CDR2 FVKESK. This CDR3 spans 21 amino acids. V lost 4 bases and J lost 1; bases outside the gene matches: 20.

This chain joins TRBV15 and TRBJ2-7, with 8 bases lining up with TRBD1. CDR1 and CDR2 from the germline V gene are LNHNV and YYDKDF (reference sequence). The CDR3 spans 14 residues. J lost 3 bases, V lost 2 bases, and 3 bases had no gene match. CDR3 loop: CATSRQGAIYEQYF. The CDR3 DNA follows: TGTGCCACCAGCAGACAGGGGGCGATCTACGAGCAGTACTTC.

The chain couples TRBV19 to TRBJ1-4; no firm D call. Germline values: CDR1 LNHDA, CDR2 SQIVND (reference sequence). The V and J ends lost 5 bases and 10 bases respectively, with 11 bases between them. This CDR3 contains 12 residues. The CDR3 sequence is CASSSAVGKLFF. The CDR3 region has the DNA TGTGCCAGTAGTTCCGCGGTGGGAAAACTGTTTTTT.

A single count supports this clone. The chain combines TRBV5-4 with TRBJ2-1; either TRBD1 or TRBD2 may supply D (6 bases each). Trimming removed 3 bases at V and 6 bases at J, with 13 bases between. Germline CDR1 and CDR2: SGHNT and YYREEE (reference sequence). The CDR3 length is 14 residues. The CDR3 spells CASSSNSGANEQFF. The DNA of the CDR3 is TGTGCCAGCAGCTCCAATTCGGGGGCCAATGAGCAGTTCTTC.

The chain carries TRBV7-2 and TRBJ2-1, with 7 bases fitting TRBD2. Germline lookup yields CDR1 SGHTA and CDR2 FQGNSA. V was clipped by 1 base and J by 14 bases; unmatched bases: 11. CDR3 length: 14 residues. CDR3 residues: CASSLGPPGLPKFF. As DNA, the CDR3 is TGTGCCAGCAGCTTAGGACCTCCGGGACTACCGAAGTTCTTC.

In DNA form, the CDR3 reads TGTGCCAGCAGCAAGGGGACAGGGGGTGGCAATCAGCCCCAGCATTTT. This encodes CASSKGTGGGNQPQHF. The rearrangement links TRBV21-1 to TRBJ1-5; the table's D call, TRBD1, has no DNA check behind it. TRBV21-1 is tagged as a pseudogene. The CDR3 spans 16 residues.

This chain links TRBV6-1 with TRBJ2-5; D remains ambiguous. There are 14 residues in the CDR3. From germline, CDR1 is MNHNS and CDR2 SASEGT. The ends were cut back, 4 bases at V and 2 bases at J, with 11 bases in the middle. CDR3 sequence (DNA): TGTGCCAGCAGTGCCCGACAAGTACAAGAGACCCAGTACTTC. This sequence encodes CASSARQVQETQYF.

The chain is built from TRBV6-6 and TRBJ1-2; D unclear. The length of the CDR3 is 13 residues. Germline assignment: CDR1 MNHNY and CDR2 SVGAGI (reference sequence). Deletions cut 0 bases from V and 3 bases from J, with 5 bases between. The DNA of the CDR3 is TGTGCCAGCAGTTACTCGAAGCACTATGGCTACACCTTC. Amino acid sequence: CASSYSKHYGYTF.